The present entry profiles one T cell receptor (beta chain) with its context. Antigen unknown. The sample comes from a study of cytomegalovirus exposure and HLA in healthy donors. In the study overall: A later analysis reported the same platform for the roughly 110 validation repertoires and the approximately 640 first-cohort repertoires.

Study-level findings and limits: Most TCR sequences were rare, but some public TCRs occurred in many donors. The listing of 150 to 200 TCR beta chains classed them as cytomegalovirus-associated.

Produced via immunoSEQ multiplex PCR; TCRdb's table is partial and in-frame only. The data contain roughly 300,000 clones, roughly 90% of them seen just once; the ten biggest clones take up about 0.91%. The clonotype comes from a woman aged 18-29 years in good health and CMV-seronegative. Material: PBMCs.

The CDR3 is CASSLTSGSVNEQYF. CDR3 DNA: TGTGCCAGCAGCTTAACTAGCGGGAGCGTGAACGAGCAGTACTTC. J is TRBJ2-7 and V is TRBV7-3; 9 bases agree with TRBD2. The trim removed 0 bases at V and 5 bases at J, leaving 5 bases unmatched. The CDR3 length is 15 residues. The germline gives CDR1 SGHTA, CDR2 FQGTGA.